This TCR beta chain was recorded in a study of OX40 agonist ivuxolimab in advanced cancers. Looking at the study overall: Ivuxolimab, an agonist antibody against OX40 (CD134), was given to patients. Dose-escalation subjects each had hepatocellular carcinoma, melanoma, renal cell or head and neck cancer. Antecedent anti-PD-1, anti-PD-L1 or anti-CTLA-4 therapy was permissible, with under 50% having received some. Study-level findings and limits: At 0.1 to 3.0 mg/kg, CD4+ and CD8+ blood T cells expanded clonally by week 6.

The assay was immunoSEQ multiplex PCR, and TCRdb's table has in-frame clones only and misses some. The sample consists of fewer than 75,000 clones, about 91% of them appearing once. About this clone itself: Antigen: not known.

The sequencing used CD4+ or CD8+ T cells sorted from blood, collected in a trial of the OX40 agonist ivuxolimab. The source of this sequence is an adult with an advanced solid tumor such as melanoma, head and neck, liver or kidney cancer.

The CDR3 protein is CASSTRSARAYEQYF. Here the CDR3 DNA reads TGTGCCAGCAGTACTAGGTCAGCCAGGGCCTACGAGCAGTACTTC. The chain recombines TRBV28 with TRBJ2-7, with D perhaps given as TRBD1 or TRBD2 (5 bases each). With 5 bases removed from V and 2 bases from J, the gap between germline ends came to 16 bases. The CDR3 is 15 amino acids. Germline assignment: CDR1 MDHEN and CDR2 SYDVKM.